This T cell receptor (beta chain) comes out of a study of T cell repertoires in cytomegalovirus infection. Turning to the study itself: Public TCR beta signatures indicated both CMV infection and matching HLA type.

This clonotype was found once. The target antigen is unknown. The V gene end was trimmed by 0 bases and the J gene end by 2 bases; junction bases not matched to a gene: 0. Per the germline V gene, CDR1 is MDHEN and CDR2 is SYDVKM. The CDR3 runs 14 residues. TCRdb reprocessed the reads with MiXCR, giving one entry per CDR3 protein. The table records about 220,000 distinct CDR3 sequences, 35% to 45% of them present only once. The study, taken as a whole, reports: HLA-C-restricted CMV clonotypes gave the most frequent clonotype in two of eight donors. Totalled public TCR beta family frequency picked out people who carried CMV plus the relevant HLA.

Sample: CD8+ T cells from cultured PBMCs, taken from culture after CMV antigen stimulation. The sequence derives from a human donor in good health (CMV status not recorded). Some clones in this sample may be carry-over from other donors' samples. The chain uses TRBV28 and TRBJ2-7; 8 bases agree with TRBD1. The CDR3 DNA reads TGTGCCAGCAGTTTATGGACAGGGGCCTACGAGCAGTACTTC. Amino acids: CASSLWTGAYEQYF.